The 32 T cell receptor beta chains given below trace back to one sample, sequenced in a study of T cells in Graves' hyperthyroidism and ophthalmopathy. The source material, RNA transcripts, was used to amplify TCR beta CDR3 regions. The HTBI set primed first-round TCR CDR3 RT-PCR. TCRdb re-derived calls from the multiplex PCR reads in MiXCR, one entry per CDR3 protein. The table records more than 650,000 distinct CDR3 sequences, 12% to 15% of them present only once. The sequenced sample was blood. The receptors come from a woman aged 18 to 35 with Graves' hyperthyroidism.

The genes are TRBV6-1 and TRBJ2-2, with 7 bases identical to TRBD2. This CDR3 spans 16 amino acids. CDR1 and CDR2 (germline): MNHNS, SASEGT. The ends lost 8 bases at V and 5 bases at J; junction bases unmatched: 14. The CDR3 DNA is TGTGCCAGCGAACCCCCGGGACTAAAGGGTACCGGGGAGCTGTTTTTT. Translating gives CASEPPGLKGTGELFF.

In this sample, this clonotype turned up many times. The chain joins TRBV7-2 to TRBJ1-3; no clear D. Trimming took 3 bases from V and 0 from J, leaving 3 bases between them. The CDR3 covers 13 residues. Germline V gene lookup returns CDR1 SGHTA and CDR2 FQGNSA. The CDR3 reads CASSLSSGNTIYF. CDR3 DNA sequence: TGTGCCAGCAGCTTGAGCTCTGGAAACACCATATATTTT.

This clonotype was counted only a few times. The gene calls are TRBV20-1 and TRBJ2-5, with 14 nucleotides matching TRBD2. Per germline, CDR1 DFQATT and CDR2 SNEGSKA (reference sequence). J gave up 5 bases and V 0 bases, and 8 bases lay outside the gene matches. CDR3 length: 17 residues. CDR3 region: CSARDGGLAGDWETQYF. The CDR3 DNA sequence: TGCAGTGCTAGAGATGGGGGACTAGCGGGAGACTGGGAGACCCAGTACTTC.

The chain recombines TRBV7-6 with TRBJ1-2; TRBD1 agrees at 8 bases. The V gene's germline CDR1 is SGHVS and CDR2 FNYEAQ. V dropped 8 bases and J dropped 4; count of bases not matched to a gene: 6. The CDR3 has 13 residues. Here the CDR3 reads CASGAGGAYGYTF. Written as DNA, the CDR3 is TGTGCCAGCGGGGCAGGGGGCGCCTATGGCTACACCTTC.

The chain employs TRBV12-5 and TRBJ2-7, with 7 bases matching TRBD2. Germline V lookup: CDR1 LGHNT, CDR2 FRNRAP. The CDR3 runs 16 residues. Trimming removed 0 bases from V and 6 bases from J; junction bases left unmatched: 11. The CDR3 loop reads CASGLVLRGGLIEQYF. The DNA for the CDR3 is TGTGCTAGTGGTTTGGTACTTCGGGGAGGGCTAATCGAGCAGTACTTC.

The J gene is TRBJ2-3, the V gene TRBV28, with D unclear. Trimming removed 6 bases from V and 2 bases from J, with 9 bases in between. Germline V CDR1 and CDR2: MDHEN, SYDVKM. This CDR3 has 13 amino acids. This chain's CDR3 is CASRTLSTDTQYF. The CDR3 DNA reads as TGTGCCAGCAGGACCCTTTCCACAGATACGCAGTATTTT.

This clonotype has only a few counts. V usage is TRBV28 and J usage is TRBJ2-2; 10 bases are a match to TRBD2. Germline V CDR1 and CDR2: MDHEN, SYDVKM. J gave up 7 bases and V 4 bases, and 6 bases lay outside the gene matches. The CDR3 spans 15 residues. The CDR3 reads CASSSGTSDSGELFF. The CDR3 DNA sequence: TGTGCCAGCAGTTCTGGGACTAGCGATAGCGGGGAGCTGTTTTTT.

This chain links TRBV6-1 with TRBJ2-1; the D is unclear. The CDR3 is 12 amino acids. From germline, CDR1 is MNHNS and CDR2 SASEGT. The V gene lost 8 bases and the J gene lost 3 bases, with 8 bases spanning the gap. DNA of the CDR3: TGTGCCAGCGGCCGTAACTACAATGAGCAGTTCTTC. Protein sequence: CASGRNYNEQFF.

The chain links TRBV14 to TRBJ2-7; TRBD1 might be the D (5 bases). Germline-derived CDR1 and CDR2 are SGHDN and FVKESK. The CDR3 has 14 residues. V lost 4 bases and J lost 2, with 12 bases in between. Written as DNA, the CDR3 is TGTGCCAGCAGCCCCCCAGGGAAAACCTACGAGCAGTACTTC. Amino acid sequence: CASSPPGKTYEQYF.

This clonotype occurred many times. This chain uses TRBV7-6 with TRBJ2-1; D possibly corresponds to TRBD2 (6 bases). From germline, CDR1 is SGHVS and CDR2 FNYEAQ. The CDR3 runs 17 residues. V was clipped by 4 bases and J by 0 bases, with 16 bases between them. CDR3 residues: CASSSLLRGRSYNEQFF. In DNA, the CDR3 is TGTGCCAGCAGCTCGCTTCTGCGGGGCCGCTCCTACAATGAGCAGTTCTTC.

This clonotype showed up many times. The chain recombines TRBV6-2 or TRBV6-3 with TRBJ1-1, with D hard to call. V was clipped by 2 bases and J by 0 bases, with 19 bases between them. This CDR3 region has 18 residues. CDR1 is MNHEY and CDR2 is SVGEGT in the germline V gene. CDR3 loop: CASSYSTRGILMNTEAFF. In DNA, the CDR3 is TGTGCCAGCAGTTACAGCACCAGAGGGATCCTCATGAACACTGAAGCTTTCTTT.

Ten or more counts support this clonotype. The genes are TRBV11-1 and TRBJ2-7, with 11 bases that match TRBD2. The CDR3 is made up of 14 amino acids. Trimming cost V 5 bases and J 6 bases; bases outside gene matches: 6. Germline V gene sequence: CDR1 SGHAT, CDR2 FQDESV (reference sequence). CDR3: CASSPGLAVPEQYF. CDR3 coding DNA: TGTGCCAGCAGCCCGGGACTAGCGGTCCCCGAGCAGTACTTC. Supplemented by reference TRBV11-1 and TRBJ2-7, the full variable domain reads EAEVAQSPRYKITEKSQAVAFWCDPISGHATLYWYRQILGQGPELLVQFQDESVVDDSQLPKDRFSAERLKGVDSTLKIQPAELGDSAMYLCASSPGLAVPEQYFGPGTRLTVT.

In regard to this clonotype: At one boundary the junction diverges from the germline segment, which might be a read error. V gene TRBV20-1 combines with J gene TRBJ2-1; 10 bases line up with TRBD2. CDR3 length equals 14 residues. CDR1 is DFQATT, CDR2 SNEGSKA, per germline (reference sequence). DNA for the CDR3: TGCTGTGCTAGCGGGAGATGGACCTACAATGAGCAGTTCTTC. As protein: CCASGRWTYNEQFF.

This clonotype was counted between two and nine times. The V call is TRBV29-1, the J call TRBJ2-5, with a possible D match to TRBD2 (6 bases). The CDR3 spans 14 residues. V was cut by 2 bases and J by 3 bases, with 13 bases left in between. CDR1 and CDR2 from the germline V gene are SQVTM and ANQGSEA. Here the CDR3 DNA reads TGCAGCGTTGAACCGGCGGGATGGGAAGAGACCCAGTACTTC. Amino acids: CSVEPAGWEETQYF.

This clonotype was seen repeatedly, ten times or more. V and J are TRBV28 and TRBJ2-7, with D possibly TRBD1 on 5 matching bases. CDR1 and CDR2 (germline): MDHEN, SYDVKM. The CDR3 loop spans 11 amino acids. V lost 9 bases to trimming and J lost 5 bases, with 11 bases between them. The CDR3 nucleotides read TGTGCCAGTATAAGGGGCGACGAGCAGTACTTC. Translated: CASIRGDEQYF.

This clonotype was picked up many times. V and J are TRBV15 and TRBJ2-1; D is ambiguous. Trimming removed 4 bases from V and 5 bases from J, with 6 bases in between. This CDR3 has 12 residues. In germline, CDR1 is LNHNV, CDR2 YYDKDF (reference sequence). CDR3 in DNA: TGTGCCACCAGCACGCTGGACAATGAGCAGTTCTTC. Its translation is CATSTLDNEQFF.

This clonotype came up many times. The CDR3 reads CASTYKNQPQHF. CDR3 DNA: TGTGCCAGCACCTATAAGAATCAGCCCCAGCATTTT. J is TRBJ1-5 and V is TRBV11-2; no clear D. There are 12 residues in the CDR3. Germline V gene sequence: CDR1 SGHAT, CDR2 FQNNGV. V lost 7 bases and J 4 bases, leaving 8 bases between the germline ends.

The sample holds many counts of this clonotype. A read error may produce the germline difference seen at one junction end. The chain uses TRBV20-1 and TRBJ2-7, with TRBD1 matching over 7 bases. This CDR3 is built from 14 residues. CDR1 is DFQATT and CDR2 is SNEGSKA in the germline V gene (reference sequence). This chain's CDR3 is CSAREQGKYYEQYF. CDR3 sequence (DNA): TGCAGTGCTCGAGAACAGGGGAAATACTACGAGCAGTACTTC.

Here the CDR3 DNA reads TGCAGCGTGGGCAGGGGGTCCGAGACCCAGTACTTC. As protein: CSVGRGSETQYF. V usage is TRBV29-1 and J usage is TRBJ2-5; TRBD1 matches at 7 bases. Per the germline V gene, CDR1 is SQVTM and CDR2 is ANQGSEA. The CDR3 spans 12 residues. V dropped 6 bases and J dropped 5; count of bases not matched to a gene: 6.

This clonotype was seen many times. The J gene is TRBJ2-1, the V gene TRBV9; 10 nucleotides line up with TRBD2. Germline trimming cut 0 bases from V and 9 bases from J; bases unmatched to any gene: 6. The CDR3 length is 15 residues. Germline values: CDR1 SGDLS, CDR2 YYNGEE. CDR3 in DNA: TGTGCCAGCAGCGTAGGGCTAGCGGGAGTTCTTGAGCAGTTCTTC. Translating it yields CASSVGLAGVLEQFF.

Points on this clonotype: Mismatch with germline at one junction end may stem from a read error. The rearrangement links TRBV11-2 to TRBJ1-1, with TRBD1 as a possible D gene (5 bases). This CDR3 spans 20 amino acids. Germline V gene data show CDR1 as SGHAT and CDR2 as FQNNGV. DNA for the CDR3: TGTGCCAGCAGCCTCCTCCAACTCAGACTCACAAGGGGCATGAACACTGAAGCTTCCTTT. It translates to CASSLLQLRLTRGMNTEASF.

This clonotype appeared a few times. The genes are TRBV6-1 and TRBJ1-4; D ambiguous. Germline CDR1 and CDR2: MNHNS and SASEGT. Between the trimmed V and J ends, which lost 4 bases and 4 bases, there was a span of 13 bases. CDR3 length: 15 residues. CDR3 sequence (DNA): TGTGCCAGCAGTGCGGATGACCGATTTAATGAAAAACTGTTTTTT. This codes for CASSADDRFNEKLFF.

This clonotype was recorded at least ten times. The chain is built from TRBV6-1 and TRBJ1-5, with TRBD1 matching over 7 bases. Losses at the gene ends were 6 bases for V and 6 bases for J; bases not matched to a gene: 8. CDR1 MNHNS and CDR2 SASEGT come from the germline V gene. This CDR3 region has 14 residues. CDR3 sequence (DNA): TGTGCCAGCAGAGCGACAGGGAGGGCTCAGCCCCAGCATTTT. Translating gives CASRATGRAQPQHF.

Concerning this clonotype itself: A much larger clone lies a single base off, so this may be a read error. The chain combines TRBV2 with TRBJ2-7; D perhaps matches TRBD2 (6 bases). The CDR3 runs to 13 residues. The V gene's germline CDR1 is SNHLY and CDR2 FYNNEI. V was cut by 7 bases and J by 2 bases, with 12 bases left in between. The CDR3 loop reads CASMWDSPYEQYF. In DNA, the CDR3 is TGTGCCAGCATGTGGGACTCACCCTACGAGCAGTACTTC.

This clonotype appeared a few times. The chain couples TRBV11-2 to TRBJ2-1; no clear D gene. CDR3 length: 15 residues. V lost 0 bases and J lost 4, with 10 bases in between. Germline-derived CDR1 and CDR2 are SGHAT and FQNNGV. The CDR3 DNA is TGTGCCAGCAGCTTAGATCCGTCCGGGTACAATGAGCAGTTCTTC. Encoded protein: CASSLDPSGYNEQFF.

The J gene is TRBJ2-7, the V gene TRBV7-2; 12 bases are shared with TRBD2. Germline-derived CDR1 and CDR2 are SGHTA and FQGNSA. The length of the CDR3 is 15 residues. V lost 5 bases to trimming and J lost 4 bases; unmatched junction nucleotides: 6. The CDR3: CASSLPTSGGYEQYF. The CDR3 nucleotides are TGTGCCAGCAGCCTTCCGACTAGCGGGGGTTACGAGCAGTACTTC.

This clonotype showed up many times. V and J are TRBV2 and TRBJ2-7, with TRBD1 matching 8 bases. The CDR3 covers 12 residues. The ends lost 8 bases at V and 4 bases at J; junction bases unmatched: 4. CDR1 and CDR2 (germline): SNHLY, FYNNEI. CDR3 sequence (DNA): TGTGCCAGCCTTCAGGGGGCGTACGAGCAGTACTTC. Encoded protein: CASLQGAYEQYF. The whole variable domain, filled in from reference TRBV2 and TRBJ2-7, reads EPEVTQTPSHQVTQMGQEVILRCVPISNHLYFYWYRQILGQKVEFLVSFYNNEISEKSEIFDDQFSVERPDGSNFTLKIRSTKLEDSAMYFCASLQGAYEQYFGPGTRLTVT.

This clonotype was seen at least ten times. The gene calls are TRBV7-8 and TRBJ2-7; D is perhaps TRBD1 or TRBD2 (6 bases each). This CDR3 spans 15 amino acids. V gave up 3 bases and J gave up 4 bases, with 16 bases separating them. Germline-derived CDR1 and CDR2 are SGHVS and FQNEAQ. The CDR3 DNA follows: TGTGCCAGCAGCTTGGTTGTTAGGGGGGATTACGAGCAGTACTTC. Protein sequence: CASSLVVRGDYEQYF. Using reference TRBV7-8 and TRBJ2-7 for the parts outside the CDR3, the full variable domain is GAGVSQSPRYKVAKRGQDVALRCDPISGHVSLFWYQQALGQGPEFLTYFQNEAQLDKSGLPSDRFFAERPEGSVSTLKIQRTQQEDSAVYLCASSLVVRGDYEQYFGPGTRLTVT.

The chain has TRBV7-9 and TRBJ2-5; the D gene could be TRBD1 or TRBD2 (5 bases each). The CDR3 has 15 amino acids. The germline CDR1 and CDR2 sequences are SEHNR and FQNEAQ (reference sequence). V was trimmed by 5 bases and J by 5 bases, leaving 18 bases between them. For the CDR3, the DNA is TGTGCCAGCAGCCCGGGGCCGGGCCAAGCCGAGACCCAGTACTTC. The encoded protein is CASSPGPGQAETQYF.

This clonotype was counted between two and nine times. The rearrangement joins TRBV19 to TRBJ2-3, with 8 bases identical to TRBD1. The ends lost 5 bases at V and 11 bases at J; junction bases unmatched: 21. This CDR3 has 17 amino acids. The germline gives CDR1 LNHDA, CDR2 SQIVND (reference sequence). The CDR3 bases are TGTGCCAGTAGTTCGAACAGGGGGTTGGAGGAGGGGGTGCGGCAGTATTTT. Translating it yields CASSSNRGLEEGVRQYF.

V and J are TRBV4-3 and TRBJ2-1; no definite D call. The CDR3 runs 15 residues. V was shortened by 0 bases and J by 5 bases, with 11 bases between the two germline ends. Germline CDR1 reads LGHNA; CDR2 reads YSLEER. The CDR3 region is CASSQDGEHHNEQFF. CDR3 DNA sequence: TGCGCCAGCAGCCAAGATGGGGAACACCACAATGAGCAGTTCTTC.

J is TRBJ2-7 and V is TRBV2; D call uncertain. The CDR3 runs to 15 residues. Germline V gene data show CDR1 as SNHLY and CDR2 as FYNNEI. V lost 0 bases, J lost 0 bases, and 9 bases lay in between. CDR3 loop: CASSEARLSSYEQYF. DNA of the CDR3: TGTGCCAGCAGTGAAGCGCGGTTAAGCTCCTACGAGCAGTACTTC.